Reported below is one T cell receptor beta chain. This entry is derived from a study of shared clonotypes between healthy human individuals. Data came from immunoSEQ multiplex PCR; TCRdb stores just in-frame clones and leaves some out. This sample yields 600,000 or so clones, of which roughly 98% are seen a single time; less than 0.35% belongs to the top ten. CDR1 SGHKS and CDR2 YYEKEE come from the germline V gene (reference sequence). V dropped 3 bases and J dropped 4 bases, with 10 bases sitting between them. The CDR3 extends over 13 amino acids. CD45RO-negative, CCR7-positively selected cells formed the naive CD8 fraction, excluding terminally differentiated effector memory CD45RA+ cells.

The sample comprised naive CD8+ T cells sorted from blood. The rearrangement uses TRBV5-5 and TRBJ1-2; D gene ambiguous. The receptor was isolated from a man aged 25-45 years in good health. CDR3 nucleotide sequence: TGTGCCAGCAGCTGGGAAATGCCCTATGGCTACACCTTC. As protein: CASSWEMPYGYTF. The full variable domain, its missing parts supplied by reference TRBV5-5 and TRBJ1-2, is DAGVTQSPTHLIKTRGQQVTLRCSPISGHKSVSWYQQVLGQGPQFIFQYYEKEERGRGNFPDRFSARQFPNYSSELNVNALLLGDSALYLCASSWEMPYGYTFGSGTRLTVV.